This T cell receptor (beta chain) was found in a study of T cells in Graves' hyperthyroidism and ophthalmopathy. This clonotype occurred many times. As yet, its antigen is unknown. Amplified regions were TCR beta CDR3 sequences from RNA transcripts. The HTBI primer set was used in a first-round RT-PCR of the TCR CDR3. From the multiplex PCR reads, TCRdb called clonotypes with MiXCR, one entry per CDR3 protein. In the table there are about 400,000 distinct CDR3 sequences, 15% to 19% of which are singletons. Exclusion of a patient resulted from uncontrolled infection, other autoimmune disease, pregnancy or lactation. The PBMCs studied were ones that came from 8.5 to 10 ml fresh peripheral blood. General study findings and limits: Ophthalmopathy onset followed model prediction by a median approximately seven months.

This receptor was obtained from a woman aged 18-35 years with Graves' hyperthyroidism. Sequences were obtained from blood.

In nucleotides, the CDR3 is TGTGCCAGCAGCTTGACGGGGGCAGGCAAAAACATTCAGTACTTC. Encoded protein: CASSLTGAGKNIQYF. The rearrangement joins TRBV11-2 to TRBJ2-4; D might be TRBD1 or TRBD2, each matching 6 bases. CDR1 SGHAT and CDR2 FQNNGV come from the germline V gene. The CDR3 extends over 15 amino acids. V was shortened by 3 bases and J by 3 bases, with 12 bases between the two germline ends.